Below, one T cell receptor (beta chain) is given with its context. CD8+CD57+ cell expansion had been shown by flow cytometry in patients chosen for sequencing. The data were taken from a study of CD8+CD57+ T cells in acquired aplastic anemia. Study summary: Sorted CD4+ plus CD8+ cells gave DNA averaging about 3 ug.

Profiling that covered TCR beta VDJ and CDR3 relied on genomic DNA as its template. One entry per CDR3 protein, called by TCRdb with MiXCR from the reads. This sample carries some 150,000 distinct CDR3 sequences, around half of them seen once, and the ten largest clones take 0.85% to 1.2%. V shed 3 bases and J shed 4 bases, with 9 bases lying between them. There are 13 residues in the CDR3. In germline, CDR1 is DFQATT, CDR2 SNEGSKA (reference sequence). The TCR sequence derives from a human donor with aplastic anemia. Sequencing used sorted CD4+, CD8+, or CD8+CD57+ T cells (not recorded which) from PBMCs. This chain joins TRBV20-1 and TRBJ2-2; D call uncertain. CDR3 in DNA: TGCAGTGCTAGCCCCTCTAGCACCGGGGAGCTGTTTTTT. Translating it yields CSASPSSTGELFF.